The clone carrying this T cell receptor beta chain appeared once. This specimen comes from a study of blood T cell repertoires in COVID-19. Whole-study context: Samples representing acute and convalescent COVID-19 were sourced from the United States, Italy and Spain.

This CDR3 has 12 residues. V gave up 1 base and J gave up 7 bases, with 7 bases separating them. The germline gives CDR1 MGHRA, CDR2 YSYEKL. Seattle's cohort entered during active infection and was followed longitudinally. Only in-frame clones appear in the TCRdb table, and some are missing; sequencing was by immunoSEQ multiplex PCR. The table shows about 68,000 clones, with around nine tenths occurring only once. The clonotype originates from a woman aged 50 to 60 with COVID-19, enrolled during active disease. The source material was peripheral blood. The chain joins TRBV4-1 to TRBJ1-1; D gene unclear. The CDR3 reads CASSQGAGEAFF. For the CDR3, the DNA is TGCGCCAGCAGCCAAGGGGCAGGTGAAGCTTTCTTT.